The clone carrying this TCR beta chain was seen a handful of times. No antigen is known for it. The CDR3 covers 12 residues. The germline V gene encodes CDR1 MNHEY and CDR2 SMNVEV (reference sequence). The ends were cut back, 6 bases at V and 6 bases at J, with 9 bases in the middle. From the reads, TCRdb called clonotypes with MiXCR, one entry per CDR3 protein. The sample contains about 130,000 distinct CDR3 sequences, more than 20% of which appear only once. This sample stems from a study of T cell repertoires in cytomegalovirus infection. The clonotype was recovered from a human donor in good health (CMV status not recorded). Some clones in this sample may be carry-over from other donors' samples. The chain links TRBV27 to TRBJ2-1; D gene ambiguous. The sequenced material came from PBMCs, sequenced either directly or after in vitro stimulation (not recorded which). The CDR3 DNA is TGTGCCAGCAGACCCACGCGCAATGAGCAGTTCTTC. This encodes CASRPTRNEQFF.